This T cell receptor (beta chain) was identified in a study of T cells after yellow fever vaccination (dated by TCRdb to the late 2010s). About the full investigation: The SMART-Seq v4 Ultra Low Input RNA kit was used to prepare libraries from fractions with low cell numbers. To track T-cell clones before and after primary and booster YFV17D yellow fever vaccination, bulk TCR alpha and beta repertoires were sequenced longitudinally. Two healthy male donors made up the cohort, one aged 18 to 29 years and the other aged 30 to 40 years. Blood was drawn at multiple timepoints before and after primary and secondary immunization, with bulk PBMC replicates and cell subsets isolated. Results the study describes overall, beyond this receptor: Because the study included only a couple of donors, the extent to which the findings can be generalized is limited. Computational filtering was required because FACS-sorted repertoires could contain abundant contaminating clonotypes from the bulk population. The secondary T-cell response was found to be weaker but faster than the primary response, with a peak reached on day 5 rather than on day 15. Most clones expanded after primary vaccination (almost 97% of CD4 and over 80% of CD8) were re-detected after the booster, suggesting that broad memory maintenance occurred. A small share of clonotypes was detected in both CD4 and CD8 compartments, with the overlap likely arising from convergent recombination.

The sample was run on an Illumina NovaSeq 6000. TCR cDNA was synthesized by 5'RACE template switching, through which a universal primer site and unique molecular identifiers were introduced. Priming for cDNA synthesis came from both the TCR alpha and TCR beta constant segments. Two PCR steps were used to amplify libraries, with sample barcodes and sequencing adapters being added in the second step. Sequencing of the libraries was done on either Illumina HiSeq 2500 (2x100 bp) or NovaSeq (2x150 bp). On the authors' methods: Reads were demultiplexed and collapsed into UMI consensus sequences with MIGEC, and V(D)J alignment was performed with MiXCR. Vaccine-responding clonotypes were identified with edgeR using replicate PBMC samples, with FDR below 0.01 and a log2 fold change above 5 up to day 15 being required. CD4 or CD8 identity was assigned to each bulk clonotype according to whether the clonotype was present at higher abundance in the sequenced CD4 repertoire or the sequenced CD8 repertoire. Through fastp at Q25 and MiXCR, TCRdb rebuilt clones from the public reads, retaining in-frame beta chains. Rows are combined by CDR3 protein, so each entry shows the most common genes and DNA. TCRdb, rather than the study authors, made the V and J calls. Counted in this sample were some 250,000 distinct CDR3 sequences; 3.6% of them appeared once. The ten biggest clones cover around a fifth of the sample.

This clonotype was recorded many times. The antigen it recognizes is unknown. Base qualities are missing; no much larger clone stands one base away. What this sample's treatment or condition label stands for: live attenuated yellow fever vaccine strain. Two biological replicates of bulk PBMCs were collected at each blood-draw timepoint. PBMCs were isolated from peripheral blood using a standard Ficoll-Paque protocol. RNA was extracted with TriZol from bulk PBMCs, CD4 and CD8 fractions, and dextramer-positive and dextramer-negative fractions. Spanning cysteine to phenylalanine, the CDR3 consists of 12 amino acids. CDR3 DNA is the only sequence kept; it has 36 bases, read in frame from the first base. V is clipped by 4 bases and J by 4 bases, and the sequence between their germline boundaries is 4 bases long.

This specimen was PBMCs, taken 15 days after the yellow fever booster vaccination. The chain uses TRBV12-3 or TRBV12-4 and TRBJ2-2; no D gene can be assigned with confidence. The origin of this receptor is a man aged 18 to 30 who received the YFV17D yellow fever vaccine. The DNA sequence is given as TGTGCCAGCAGTTCTGGCACCGGGGAGCTGTTTTTT. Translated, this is CASSSGTGELFF.